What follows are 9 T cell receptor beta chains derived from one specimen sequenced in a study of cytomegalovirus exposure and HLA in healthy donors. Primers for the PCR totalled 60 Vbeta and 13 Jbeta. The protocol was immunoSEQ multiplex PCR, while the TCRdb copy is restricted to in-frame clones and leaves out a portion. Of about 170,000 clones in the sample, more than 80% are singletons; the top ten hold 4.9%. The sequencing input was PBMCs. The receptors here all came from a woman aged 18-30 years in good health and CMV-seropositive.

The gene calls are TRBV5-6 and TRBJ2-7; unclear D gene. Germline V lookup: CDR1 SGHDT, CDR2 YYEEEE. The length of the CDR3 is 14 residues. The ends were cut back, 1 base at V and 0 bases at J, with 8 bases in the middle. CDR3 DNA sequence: TGTGCCAGCAGCTTGCGTCCGAGCTCCTACGAGCAGTACTTC. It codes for CASSLRPSSYEQYF.

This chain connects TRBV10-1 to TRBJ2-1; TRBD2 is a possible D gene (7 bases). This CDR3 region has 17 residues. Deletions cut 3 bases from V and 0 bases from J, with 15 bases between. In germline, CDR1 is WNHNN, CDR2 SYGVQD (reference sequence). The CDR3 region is CASSDRGGRSSYNEQFF. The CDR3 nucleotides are TGCGCCAGCAGTGATAGGGGGGGAAGAAGCTCCTACAATGAGCAGTTCTTC.

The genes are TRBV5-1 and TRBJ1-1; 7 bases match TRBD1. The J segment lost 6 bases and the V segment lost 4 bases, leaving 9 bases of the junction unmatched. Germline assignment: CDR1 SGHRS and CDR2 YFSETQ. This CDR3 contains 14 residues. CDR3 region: CASSPGQGGAEAFF. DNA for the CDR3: TGCGCCAGCAGCCCGGGGCAGGGGGGCGCTGAAGCTTTCTTT.

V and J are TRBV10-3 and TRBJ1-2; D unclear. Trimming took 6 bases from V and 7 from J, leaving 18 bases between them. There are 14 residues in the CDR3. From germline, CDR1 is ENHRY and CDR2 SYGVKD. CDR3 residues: CAISLGGPTAGYTF. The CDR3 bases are TGTGCCATCAGCCTCGGCGGCCCTACTGCTGGCTACACCTTC.

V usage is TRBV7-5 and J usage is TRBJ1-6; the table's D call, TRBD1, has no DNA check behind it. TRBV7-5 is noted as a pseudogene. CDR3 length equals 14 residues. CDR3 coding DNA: TGTGCCAGAGGGGACAGGGTGCGAAGTTCACCCCTCCACTTT. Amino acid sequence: CARGDRVRSSPLHF.

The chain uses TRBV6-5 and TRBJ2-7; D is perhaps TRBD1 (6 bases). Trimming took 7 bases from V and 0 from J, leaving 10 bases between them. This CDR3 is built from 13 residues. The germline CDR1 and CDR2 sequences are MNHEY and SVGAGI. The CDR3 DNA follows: TGTGCCAGCAAGGCACAGGGCTCCTACGAGCAGTACTTC. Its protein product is CASKAQGSYEQYF.

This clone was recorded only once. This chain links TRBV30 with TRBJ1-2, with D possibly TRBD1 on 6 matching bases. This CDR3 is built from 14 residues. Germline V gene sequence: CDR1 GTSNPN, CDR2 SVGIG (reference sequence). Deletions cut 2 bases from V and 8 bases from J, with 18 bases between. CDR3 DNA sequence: TGTGCCTGGAGTACAGGGCTAAGTTCTGGCGGCTACACCTTC. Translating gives CAWSTGLSSGGYTF.

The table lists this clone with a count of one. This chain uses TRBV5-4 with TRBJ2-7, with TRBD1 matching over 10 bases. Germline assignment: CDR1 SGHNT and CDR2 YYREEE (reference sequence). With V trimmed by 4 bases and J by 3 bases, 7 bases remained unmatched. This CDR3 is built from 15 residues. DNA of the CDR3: TGTGCCAGCAGCCCCGGGACAGGGGACTTCTACGAGCAGTACTTC. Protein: CASSPGTGDFYEQYF.

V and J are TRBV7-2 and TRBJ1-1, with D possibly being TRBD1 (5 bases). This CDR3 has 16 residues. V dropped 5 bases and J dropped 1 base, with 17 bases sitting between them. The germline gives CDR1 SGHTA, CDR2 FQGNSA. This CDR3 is CASSPTGGRENTEAFF. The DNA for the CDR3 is TGTGCCAGCAGCCCCACGGGGGGAAGGGAGAACACTGAAGCTTTCTTT.